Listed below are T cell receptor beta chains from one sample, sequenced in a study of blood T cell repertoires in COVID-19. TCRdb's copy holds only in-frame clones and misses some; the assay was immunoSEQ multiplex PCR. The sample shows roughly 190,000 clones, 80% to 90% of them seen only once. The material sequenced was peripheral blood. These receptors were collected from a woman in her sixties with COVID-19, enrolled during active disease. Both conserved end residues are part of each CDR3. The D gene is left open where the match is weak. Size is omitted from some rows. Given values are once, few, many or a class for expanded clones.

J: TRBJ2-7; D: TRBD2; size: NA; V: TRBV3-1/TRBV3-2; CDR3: CASSPLLLAGVYEQYF; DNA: TGTGCCAGCAGCCCTCTCCTCCTAGCGGGAGTCTACGAGCAGTACTTC
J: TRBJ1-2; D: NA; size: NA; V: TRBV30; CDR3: CAWSVFGAYGYTF; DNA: TGTGCCTGGAGTGTATTTGGGGCGTATGGCTACACCTTC
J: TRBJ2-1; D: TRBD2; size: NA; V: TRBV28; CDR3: CASSLIGGRGDNEQFF; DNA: TGTGCCAGCAGTTTAATCGGCGGGAGGGGAGACAATGAGCAGTTCTTC
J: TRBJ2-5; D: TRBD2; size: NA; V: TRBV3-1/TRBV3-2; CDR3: CARPILAGEETQYF; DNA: TGTGCCAGGCCGATTCTAGCGGGAGAGGAGACCCAGTACTTC
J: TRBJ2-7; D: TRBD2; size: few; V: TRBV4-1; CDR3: CASSYGTSGTYEQYF; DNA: TGCGCCAGCAGCTACGGGACTAGCGGGACCTACGAGCAGTACTTC
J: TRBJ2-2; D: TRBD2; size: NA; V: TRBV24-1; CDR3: CATRGLAGELFF; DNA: TGTGCCACCCGGGGACTAGCCGGGGAGCTGTTTTTT
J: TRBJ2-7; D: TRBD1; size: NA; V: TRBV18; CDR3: CASSPPGTVYEQYF; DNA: TGTGCCAGCTCACCCCCCGGGACAGTTTACGAGCAGTACTTC
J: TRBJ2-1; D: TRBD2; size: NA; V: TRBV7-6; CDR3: CASSPSGIAGGRSEQFF; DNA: TGTGCCAGCAGCCCCTCCGGAATAGCGGGAGGTCGTAGTGAGCAGTTCTTC
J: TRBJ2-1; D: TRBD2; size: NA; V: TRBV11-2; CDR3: CASSLVAGGPGEQFF; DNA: TGTGCCAGCAGCTTAGTAGCGGGAGGGCCTGGTGAGCAGTTCTTC
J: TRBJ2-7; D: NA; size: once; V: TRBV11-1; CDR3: CASSSSAYEQYF; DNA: TGTGCCAGCAGCAGTAGCGCCTACGAGCAGTACTTC
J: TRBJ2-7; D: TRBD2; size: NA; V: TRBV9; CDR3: CASSVAGGRSTYEQYF; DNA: TGTGCCAGCAGCGTAGCAGGCGGGAGAAGCACCTACGAGCAGTACTTC
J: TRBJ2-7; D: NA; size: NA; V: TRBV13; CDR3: CASSFDKTYEQYF; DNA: TGTGCCAGCAGCTTTGACAAGACCTACGAGCAGTACTTC
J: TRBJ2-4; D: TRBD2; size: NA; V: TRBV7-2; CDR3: CASSLGPGLEKNIQYF; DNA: TGTGCCAGCAGCTTGGGGCCGGGACTAGAGAAAAACATTCAGTACTTC
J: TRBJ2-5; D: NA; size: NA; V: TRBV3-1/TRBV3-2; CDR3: CASSQADREGGTQYF; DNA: TGTGCCAGCAGCCAGGCGGACAGGGAGGGTGGGACCCAGTACTTC
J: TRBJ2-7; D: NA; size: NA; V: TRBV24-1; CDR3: CATSSGEAGPYEQYF; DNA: TGTGCCACCAGTTCTGGGGAGGCGGGGCCCTACGAGCAGTACTTC
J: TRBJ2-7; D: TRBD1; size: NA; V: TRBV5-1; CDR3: CASRYDRVEQYF; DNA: TGCGCCAGCAGGTACGACAGGGTCGAGCAGTACTTC
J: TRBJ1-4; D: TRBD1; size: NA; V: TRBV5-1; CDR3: CASSGTGFEKLFF; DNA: TGCGCCAGCAGCGGGACAGGGTTTGAAAAACTGTTTTTT
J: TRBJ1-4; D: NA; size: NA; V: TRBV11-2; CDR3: CASSLVIGGEKLFF; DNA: TGTGCCAGCAGCTTAGTTATAGGGGGTGAAAAACTGTTTTTT
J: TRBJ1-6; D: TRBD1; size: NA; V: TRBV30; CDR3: CAWSLRIGGTGLSPLHF; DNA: TGTGCCTGGAGCCTAAGGATCGGCGGGACAGGTCTTTCACCCCTCCACTTT
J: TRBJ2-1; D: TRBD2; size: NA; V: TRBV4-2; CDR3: CASSQDSGGGRTYNEQFF; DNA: TGTGCCAGCAGCCAAGATTCGGGGGGCGGGAGGACCTACAATGAGCAGTTCTTC
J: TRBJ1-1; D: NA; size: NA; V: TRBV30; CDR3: CAWSSYRQNTEAFF; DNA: TGTGCCTGGAGTTCGTATAGACAGAACACTGAAGCTTTCTTT
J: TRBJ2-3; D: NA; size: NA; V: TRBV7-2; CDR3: CASSLEVATDTQYF; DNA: TGTGCCAGCAGCTTGGAGGTGGCGACAGATACGCAGTATTTT
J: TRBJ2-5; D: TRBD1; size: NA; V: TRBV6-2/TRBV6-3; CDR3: CASSYSPTGEEYF; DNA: TGTGCCAGCAGTTACTCGCCGACAGGGGAGGAGTACTTC
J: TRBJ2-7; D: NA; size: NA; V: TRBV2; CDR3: CASSVTFTWAEQYF; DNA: TGTGCCAGCAGTGTCACCTTTACCTGGGCCGAGCAGTACTTC
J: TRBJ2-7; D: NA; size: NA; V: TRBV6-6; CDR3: CASRSGELSVYEQYF; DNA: TGTGCCAGCAGGTCCGGAGAGCTGTCGGTCTACGAGCAGTACTTC
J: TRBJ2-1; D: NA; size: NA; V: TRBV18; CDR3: CASSPPLTYNEQFF; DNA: TGTGCCAGCTCACCACCGTTGACATACAATGAGCAGTTCTTC
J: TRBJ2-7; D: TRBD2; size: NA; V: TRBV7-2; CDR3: CASSEGLAGGTYSYEQYF; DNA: TGTGCCAGCAGCGAAGGACTAGCGGGAGGAACTTACTCCTACGAGCAGTACTTC
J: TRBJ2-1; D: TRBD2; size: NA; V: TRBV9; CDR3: CASSVLASGSLEQFF; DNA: TGTGCCAGCAGCGTATTGGCTAGCGGGAGCTTGGAGCAGTTCTTC
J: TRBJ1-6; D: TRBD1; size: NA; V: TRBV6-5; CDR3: CASRRGQDNSPLHF; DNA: TGTGCCAGCAGGAGAGGACAGGATAATTCACCCCTCCACTTT
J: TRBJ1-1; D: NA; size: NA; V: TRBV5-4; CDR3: CASSMGGKKAFF; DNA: TGTGCCAGCAGCATGGGAGGGAAGAAAGCTTTCTTT
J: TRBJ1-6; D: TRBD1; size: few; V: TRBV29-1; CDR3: CSVLTGGSYNSPLHF; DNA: TGCAGCGTCCTCACAGGGGGCTCCTATAATTCACCCCTCCACTTT
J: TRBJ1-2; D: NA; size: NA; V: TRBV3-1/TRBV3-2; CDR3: CASSQEYNRAYGYTF; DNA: TGTGCCAGCAGCCAAGAATATAACAGGGCCTATGGCTACACCTTC
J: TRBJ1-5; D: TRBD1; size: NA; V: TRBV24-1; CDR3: CATSDRDRVQHF; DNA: TGTGCCACCAGTGACAGGGACAGGGTTCAGCATTTT
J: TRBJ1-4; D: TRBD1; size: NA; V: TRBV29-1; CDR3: CSVVGQGNEKLFF; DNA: TGCAGCGTTGTCGGACAGGGGAACGAAAAACTGTTTTTT
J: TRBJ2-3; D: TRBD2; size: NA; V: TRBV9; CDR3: CASSVEAGADTQYF; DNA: TGTGCCAGCAGCGTTGAAGCGGGGGCGGATACGCAGTATTTT
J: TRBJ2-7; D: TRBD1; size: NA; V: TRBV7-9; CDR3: CASSLEVGVRGREEQYF; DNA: TGTGCCAGCAGCTTAGAGGTTGGCGTCAGGGGGCGCGAAGAGCAGTACTTC
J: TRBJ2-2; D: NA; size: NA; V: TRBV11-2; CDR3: CASSLRGSGGSIGTGELFF; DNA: TGTGCCAGCAGCTTAAGGGGGTCTGGCGGGAGTATCGGCACCGGGGAGCTGTTTTTT
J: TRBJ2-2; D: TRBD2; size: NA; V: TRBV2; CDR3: CASSDAGRAITGELFF; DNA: TGTGCCAGCAGTGATGCCGGGAGGGCCATCACCGGGGAGCTGTTTTTT
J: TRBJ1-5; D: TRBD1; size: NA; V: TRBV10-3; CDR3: CAISTGQGDQPQHF; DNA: TGTGCCATCAGTACCGGACAGGGGGATCAGCCCCAGCATTTT
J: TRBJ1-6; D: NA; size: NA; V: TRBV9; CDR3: CASSPRSGAVSPLHF; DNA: TGTGCCAGCAGCCCCCGGTCAGGGGCGGTTTCACCCCTCCACTTT
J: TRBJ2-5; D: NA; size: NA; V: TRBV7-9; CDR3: CASSPGQVKSGETQYF; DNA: TGTGCCAGCAGCCCCGGCCAGGTGAAAAGTGGAGAGACCCAGTACTTC
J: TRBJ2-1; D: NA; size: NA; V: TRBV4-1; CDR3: CASSQDGLSYNEQFF; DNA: TGCGCCAGCAGCCAAGATGGGCTCTCCTACAATGAGCAGTTCTTC